These 12 T cell receptor beta chains share one sample of origin, sequenced in a study of T cell responses to AZD1222 COVID-19 vaccine. Profiled with immunoSEQ multiplex PCR; TCRdb holds only in-frame clones, not every one. The data contain roughly 130,000 clones, 70% to 90% of them singletons. The sequences come from peripheral blood, collected on day 0 of AZD1222 vaccination. The receptors here all came from an adult in good health.

The chain couples TRBV7-3 to TRBJ2-6, with TRBD2 identical over 13 bases. V shed 7 bases and J 2 bases; nucleotides not matched to a gene: 14. The germline V gene has CDR1 SGHTA and CDR2 FQGTGA. There are 20 residues in the CDR3. The CDR3 sequence: CASTSPGLAGQSAGANVLTF. In DNA, the CDR3 is TGTGCCAGCACCTCCCCGGGACTAGCGGGGCAGAGCGCTGGGGCCAACGTCCTGACTTTC. The full variable domain, its missing parts supplied by reference TRBV7-3 and TRBJ2-6, is GAGVSQTPSNKVTEKGKYVELRCDPISGHTALYWYRQSLGQGPEFLIYFQGTGAADDSGLPNDRFFAVRPEGSVSTLKIQRTERGDSAVYLCASTSPGLAGQSAGANVLTFGAGSRLTVL.

Only one count was recorded for this clone. This chain uses TRBV29-1 with TRBJ2-2, with D possibly TRBD2 on 5 matching bases. CDR3 length equals 14 residues. Between the trimmed V and J ends, which lost 3 bases and 6 bases, there was a span of 14 bases. CDR1 is SQVTM, CDR2 ANQGSEA, per germline. CDR3 amino acids: CSVDGLAGAGELFF. Written as DNA, the CDR3 is TGCAGCGTTGATGGGCTAGCTGGCGCCGGGGAGCTGTTTTTT.

This chain links TRBV27 with TRBJ1-4, with 8 bases identical to TRBD1. CDR1 MNHEY and CDR2 SMNVEV come from the germline V gene (reference sequence). This CDR3 spans 15 amino acids. Trimming cost V 5 bases and J 8 bases; bases outside gene matches: 10. CDR3 nucleotides: TGTGCCAGCAGTCCGAACAGGGGGGTGAGAGAAAAACTGTTTTTT. Translation: CASSPNRGVREKLFF.

The V and J genes are TRBV10-3 and TRBJ1-3, with unresolved D. Deletions cut 7 bases from V and 0 bases from J, with 16 bases between. The CDR3 is made up of 16 amino acids. CDR1 is ENHRY and CDR2 is SYGVKD in the germline V gene. The CDR3 sequence is CAINKGGLNSGNTIYF. The CDR3 region has the DNA TGTGCCATCAATAAGGGCGGCTTGAACTCTGGAAACACCATATATTTT.

This clone was picked up a small number of times. The rearrangement links TRBV11-2 to TRBJ2-7; maybe TRBD2 (5 bases). This CDR3 has 14 residues. Germline CDR1 and CDR2: SGHAT and FQNNGV. The V gene lost 1 base and the J gene lost 4 bases, with 11 bases spanning the gap. DNA of the CDR3: TGTGCCAGCAGCTTAGGATTCTCGGGGTACGAGCAGTACTTC. As protein: CASSLGFSGYEQYF.

The rearrangement joins TRBV12-1 to TRBJ1-2. TRBV12-1 is termed a pseudogene. This CDR3 contains 19 residues. CDR3 nucleotide sequence: TGTGCCAGCAGCTTTGAAGTAGGGAGCAGGGCCCGGACTCGCTATGGCTACACCTTC. Amino acids: CASSFEVGSRARTRYGYTF.

The chain links TRBV7-9 to TRBJ1-2; TRBD1 matches at 7 bases. The germline gives CDR1 SEHNR, CDR2 FQNEAQ (reference sequence). V shed 2 bases and J 7 bases; nucleotides not matched to a gene: 7. CDR3 length: 14 amino acids. In DNA form, the CDR3 reads TGTGCCAGCAGCTTAACAGGGGACGGTGGTGGCTACACCTTC. It is translated as CASSLTGDGGGYTF.

V and J are TRBV18 and TRBJ1-2; TRBD1 matches at 12 bases. Germline V gene lookup returns CDR1 KGHSH and CDR2 LQKENI. J lost 0 bases, V lost 2 bases, and 13 bases had no gene match. The CDR3 spans 20 residues. CDR3 nucleotide sequence: TGTGCCAGCTCACCATACAAGTCGCCGGGACAGGGGGCCCCTAACTATGGCTACACCTTC. Residues: CASSPYKSPGQGAPNYGYTF.

The chain recombines TRBV6-6 with TRBJ2-5, with 7 bases identical to TRBD1. Per the germline V gene, CDR1 is MNHNY and CDR2 is SVGAGI (reference sequence). The trim removed 2 bases at V and 0 bases at J, leaving 0 bases unmatched. CDR3 length: 14 residues. CDR3 nucleotide sequence: TGTGCCAGCAGTTACGACAGGGACCAAGAGACCCAGTACTTC. It is translated as CASSYDRDQETQYF.

J is TRBJ1-5 and V is TRBV2; 7 bases align to TRBD1. The junction had 7 bases not matched to a gene; V was cut back by 6 bases and J by 2 bases. The CDR3 runs 15 residues. The germline V gene has CDR1 SNHLY and CDR2 FYNNEI. The CDR3 DNA reads as TGTGCCAGCAGACGGACAGGCGGAGGCAATCAGCCCCAGCATTTT. It specifies CASRRTGGGNQPQHF.

This clone showed up just a few times. The identical CDR3 is also encoded by other nucleotide sequences in the sample. The rearrangement joins TRBV19 to TRBJ2-7; 9 nucleotides line up with TRBD2. The CDR3 runs 15 residues. The germline gives CDR1 LNHDA, CDR2 SQIVND (reference sequence). Germline trimming cut 4 bases from V and 3 bases from J; bases unmatched to any gene: 7. The CDR3 sequence is CASSTQAGGRYEQYF. The CDR3 DNA is TGTGCCAGTAGTACCCAAGCGGGAGGTCGCTACGAGCAGTACTTC.

The rearrangement links TRBV6-5 to TRBJ1-1; D is unclear. Germline V gives CDR1 MNHEY, CDR2 SVGAGI. V gave up 6 bases and J gave up 0 bases, with 11 bases separating them. The CDR3 is 14 amino acids. The CDR3 region is CASSLTGLNTEAFF. CDR3 nucleotides: TGTGCCAGCAGCCTAACGGGGTTGAACACTGAAGCTTTCTTT.